The 26 T cell receptor beta chains below come from one sample, sequenced in a study of Ad26.COV2.S vaccination and SARS-CoV-2 variants. The treatment: 15 to 20 received Ad26.COV2.S at low or high dose, single or two shots; several received placebo; per-sample allocation not given. Specimen acquisition occurred on day 63 following the initial vaccine or placebo injection. Assay: immunoSEQ multiplex PCR; the TCRdb copy retains only in-frame clones and omits some. Of about 470,000 clones listed, less than 95% are singletons. The specimen was peripheral blood, collected in a trial of Ad26.COV2.S vaccine versus placebo. The receptors shown here come from a person between 18 and 60 years old who received the Ad26.COV2.S COVID-19 vaccine or a placebo.

V and J are TRBV27 and TRBJ1-2; no firm D call. CDR1 and CDR2 from the germline V gene are MNHEY and SMNVEV (reference sequence). The CDR3 has 13 amino acids. Trimming cost V 0 bases and J 8 bases, with 10 bases left between them. CDR3 bases: TGTGCCAGCAGTTTATCGGTCGGTTCAGGCTACACCTTC. It codes for CASSLSVGSGYTF.

This sequence joins TRBV5-6 and TRBJ2-2, with D maybe TRBD2 (6 bases). V was cut by 5 bases and J by 3 bases, with 14 bases left in between. This CDR3 region has 15 residues. Per germline, CDR1 SGHDT and CDR2 YYEEEE. The CDR3 loop reads CASRSGLTYTGELFF. DNA of the CDR3: TGTGCCAGCAGATCCGGACTAACCTACACCGGGGAGCTGTTTTTT.

The DNA for the CDR3 is TGTGCCAGCAGCCAAGATGGAGGGACCCAGTACTTC. As protein: CASSQDGGTQYF. The chain recombines TRBV3-1 (or the pseudogene TRBV3-2) with TRBJ2-5; possibly TRBD2 for D (5 bases). The V and J ends lost 0 bases and 7 bases respectively, with 6 bases between them. This CDR3 is built from 12 residues. Germline V gene data show CDR1 as LGHDT and CDR2 as YNNKEL (reference sequence).

The genes are TRBV18 and TRBJ1-2; the D gene is possibly TRBD1 (6 bases). The CDR3 length is 19 residues. Germline V gene sequence: CDR1 KGHSH, CDR2 LQKENI. Trimming stripped 2 bases from V and 1 base from J, with 23 bases between. In DNA, the CDR3 is TGTGCCAGCTCACCAGAAGGCTCAACAGGGAGGGGTATTAACTATGGCTACACCTTC. Its translation is CASSPEGSTGRGINYGYTF.

The CDR3 reads CASSLVFQETQYF. The CDR3 nucleotides are TGTGCCAGCAGCTTAGTCTTCCAAGAGACCCAGTACTTC. The V gene is TRBV7-2, the J gene TRBJ2-5, with D unresolved. Germline CDR1 SGHTA, CDR2 FQGNSA. V shed 1 base and J shed 1 base, with 4 bases lying between them. This CDR3 spans 13 amino acids.

The chain joins TRBV12-5 to TRBJ1-1; no clear D. Germline V gives CDR1 LGHNT, CDR2 FRNRAP. The CDR3 has 12 amino acids. Trimming pared 3 bases from V and 2 bases from J, leaving 4 bases between. The CDR3 coding sequence is TGTGCTAGTGGTTTTAGTAACACTGAAGCTTTCTTT. It yields the protein CASGFSNTEAFF.

This clone was picked up one time. V usage is TRBV14 and J usage is TRBJ1-2, with a tentative D call TRBD1 (6 bases). V shed 3 bases and J shed 5 bases, with 16 bases lying between them. CDR3 length: 15 amino acids. Germline lookup yields CDR1 SGHDN and CDR2 FVKESK. CDR3 in amino acids: CASSQVSGGSYGYTF. CDR3 nucleotide sequence: TGTGCCAGCAGCCAGGTCAGCGGGGGCTCTTATGGCTACACCTTC.

The table lists this clone with a count of one. The chain is built from TRBV27 and TRBJ2-7; TRBD2 might be the D (5 bases). This CDR3 comprises 15 residues. Between the trimmed V and J ends, which lost 6 bases and 3 bases, there was a span of 18 bases. Looked up from germline, CDR1 is MNHEY and CDR2 is SMNVEV (reference sequence). The chain's CDR3 is CASRGLGAAFYEQYF. As DNA, the CDR3 is TGTGCCAGCAGAGGACTCGGAGCTGCTTTCTACGAGCAGTACTTC.

The chain carries TRBV29-1 and TRBJ2-7, with TRBD2 as a possible D gene (6 bases). Deletions cut 0 bases from V and 2 bases from J, with 11 bases between. The CDR3 has 14 amino acids. Germline CDR1 reads SQVTM; CDR2 reads ANQGSEA. CDR3: CSVEDGGTPYEQYF. For the CDR3, the DNA is TGCAGCGTTGAAGATGGGGGGACTCCCTACGAGCAGTACTTC.

The chain joins TRBV7-2 to TRBJ1-3, with unresolved D. This CDR3 comprises 11 residues. The V gene's germline CDR1 is SGHTA and CDR2 FQGNSA. The V end lost 3 bases, the J end lost 3 bases, and 0 bases lay between the germline ends. The CDR3 DNA sequence: TGTGCCAGCAGCTTTGGAAACACCATATATTTT. Its protein is CASSFGNTIYF.

The chain links TRBV5-1 to TRBJ2-7; no clear D. CDR1 is SGHRS, CDR2 YFSETQ, per germline. Trimming cost V 4 bases and J 5 bases, with 16 bases left between them. This CDR3 spans 14 amino acids. The CDR3 loop reads CASSVGQRRNEQYF. Here the CDR3 DNA reads TGCGCCAGCAGCGTGGGTCAGCGAAGAAACGAGCAGTACTTC.

J is TRBJ2-7 and V is TRBV11-2; unclear D gene. V was trimmed by 0 bases and J by 4 bases, leaving 7 bases between them. CDR3 length: 13 residues. The V gene's germline CDR1 is SGHAT and CDR2 FQNNGV. The CDR3 nucleotides are TGTGCCAGCAGCTTAGATGGGGTTTACGAGCAGTACTTC. It translates to CASSLDGVYEQYF. Full variable domain (outside the CDR3, taken from reference TRBV11-2 and TRBJ2-7): EAGVAQSPRYKIIEKRQSVAFWCNPISGHATLYWYQQILGQGPKLLIQFQNNGVVDDSQLPKDRFSAERLKGVDSTLKIQPAKLEDSAVYLCASSLDGVYEQYFGPGTRLTVT.

The chain has TRBV9 and TRBJ2-1, with D possibly being TRBD2 (7 bases). The CDR3 is 14 residues long. Trimming took 3 bases from V and 3 from J, leaving 10 bases between them. Germline assignment: CDR1 SGDLS and CDR2 YYNGEE. CDR3 nucleotides: TGTGCCAGCAGCGGAAGGGGGGGCTACAATGAGCAGTTCTTC. Protein: CASSGRGGYNEQFF.

The chain has TRBV7-2 and TRBJ2-3; 10 bases are a match to TRBD2. V lost 3 bases, J lost 2 bases, and 5 bases stayed unmatched. CDR1 and CDR2 (germline): SGHTA, FQGNSA. The CDR3 has 16 amino acids. The CDR3 here is CASSFAGLADTDTQYF. CDR3 bases: TGTGCCAGCAGCTTCGCCGGACTAGCGGACACAGATACGCAGTATTTT.

The chain joins TRBV5-1 to TRBJ2-4; D is perhaps TRBD1 or TRBD2 (6 bases each). Trimming cost V 2 bases and J 4 bases, with 16 bases left between them. Germline V gene sequence: CDR1 SGHRS, CDR2 YFSETQ. This CDR3 contains 16 residues. The CDR3 is CASSFNRDWKKNIQYF. The CDR3 bases are TGCGCCAGCAGCTTTAACAGGGACTGGAAAAAAAACATTCAGTACTTC.

The rearrangement joins TRBV2 to TRBJ1-4; D gene ambiguous. The CDR3 totals 11 residues. Germline-derived CDR1 and CDR2 are SNHLY and FYNNEI. Trimming pared 6 bases from V and 8 bases from J, leaving 7 bases between. The CDR3 reads CASRMGEKLFF. The CDR3, as DNA: TGTGCCAGCAGGATGGGGGAAAAACTGTTTTTT.

V usage is TRBV28 and J usage is TRBJ1-2; 9 bases are a match to TRBD1. V was clipped by 2 bases and J by 4 bases; unmatched bases: 8. The CDR3 consists of 16 residues. Germline values: CDR1 MDHEN, CDR2 SYDVKM. The CDR3 region has the DNA TGTGCCAGCAGTTTAAGGGGGACAGGGATATCCTATGGCTACACCTTC. It yields the protein CASSLRGTGISYGYTF.

The chain recombines TRBV9 with TRBJ2-7; 10 nucleotides align to TRBD2. The V and J ends lost 3 bases and 1 base, in that order; junction bases with no gene match: 7. In germline, CDR1 is SGDLS, CDR2 YYNGEE. This CDR3 is 16 amino acids long. CDR3 residues: CASSATASGSSYEQYF. CDR3 DNA: TGTGCCAGCAGCGCGACGGCTAGCGGGAGTTCCTACGAGCAGTACTTC.

This clone was detected only once. The V call is TRBV11-2, the J call TRBJ1-4; D perhaps matches TRBD1 (6 bases). Germline CDR1 is SGHAT and CDR2 is FQNNGV. The CDR3 spans 16 residues. V was trimmed by 1 base and J by 8 bases, leaving 17 bases between them. CDR3: CASSLAVMGAGEKLFF. CDR3 DNA sequence: TGTGCCAGCAGCTTAGCAGTCATGGGGGCCGGGGAAAAACTGTTTTTT.

For the CDR3, the DNA is TGTGCCAGCAGCGTCGGGGCCGGGACTGCAAAGGGCGGGGAGCTGTTTTTT. The encoded protein is CASSVGAGTAKGGELFF. This chain uses TRBV9 with TRBJ2-2, with TRBD2 as a possible D gene (6 bases). The CDR3 runs 17 residues. Germline V CDR1 and CDR2: SGDLS, YYNGEE. Trimming cost V 2 bases and J 7 bases, with 21 bases left between them. Using reference TRBV9 and TRBJ2-2 for the parts outside the CDR3, the full variable domain is DSGVTQTPKHLITATGQRVTLRCSPRSGDLSVYWYQQSLDQGLQFLIQYYNGEERAKGNILERFSAQQFPDLHSELNLSSLELGDSALYFCASSVGAGTAKGGELFFGEGSRLTVL.

This chain uses TRBV28 with TRBJ2-1; D might be TRBD2 (6 bases). V was trimmed by 2 bases and J by 9 bases, leaving 11 bases between them. The CDR3 contains 13 residues. Germline V gene lookup returns CDR1 MDHEN and CDR2 SYDVKM. CDR3 DNA sequence: TGTGCCAGCAGTTTAAGGGAGGATGGTGAGCAGTTCTTC. Translated, it gives CASSLREDGEQFF.

The V and J genes are TRBV11-2 and TRBJ2-5; 11 bases are a match to TRBD2. CDR3 length: 18 amino acids. The germline gives CDR1 SGHAT, CDR2 FQNNGV. The V gene end was trimmed by 3 bases and the J gene end by 5 bases; junction bases not matched to a gene: 14. The CDR3 region has the DNA TGTGCCAGCAGCTTTCATCGGAGTAGCGGGAGGGCCATGGAGACCCAGTACTTC. Translated, it gives CASSFHRSSGRAMETQYF.

The chain recombines TRBV18 with TRBJ2-2, with 8 positions matching TRBD1. Germline assignment: CDR1 KGHSH and CDR2 LQKENI. V lost 3 bases, J lost 5 bases, and 8 bases stayed unmatched. This CDR3 has 16 amino acids. CDR3: CASSPSGGDVTGELFF. The CDR3 DNA reads as TGTGCCAGCTCACCCTCAGGGGGCGATGTTACCGGGGAGCTGTTTTTT.

The chain employs TRBV6-5 and TRBJ2-3; TRBD1 matches at 8 bases. V was clipped by 6 bases and J by 2 bases; unmatched bases: 7. Germline CDR1 and CDR2: MNHEY and SVGAGI. CDR3 length: 15 amino acids. As DNA, the CDR3 is TGTGCCAGCAGGATGACAGGGGCGTTCACAGATACGCAGTATTTT. Amino acids: CASRMTGAFTDTQYF.

J is TRBJ2-5 and V is TRBV28; D might be TRBD1 or TRBD2, each matching 5 bases. Germline CDR1 MDHEN, CDR2 SYDVKM. CDR3 length: 13 residues. Deletions cut 1 base from V and 5 bases from J, with 8 bases between. CDR3 sequence: CASSLLGDETQYF. DNA of the CDR3: TGTGCCAGCAGTTTATTAGGGGACGAGACCCAGTACTTC.

This chain links TRBV9 with TRBJ1-6; D not resolved. Germline CDR1 SGDLS, CDR2 YYNGEE. The CDR3 covers 11 residues. The V and J ends lost 3 bases and 12 bases respectively, with 7 bases between them. The CDR3 spells CASSGEGPLHF. The DNA for the CDR3 is TGTGCCAGCAGCGGGGAGGGACCCCTCCACTTT.